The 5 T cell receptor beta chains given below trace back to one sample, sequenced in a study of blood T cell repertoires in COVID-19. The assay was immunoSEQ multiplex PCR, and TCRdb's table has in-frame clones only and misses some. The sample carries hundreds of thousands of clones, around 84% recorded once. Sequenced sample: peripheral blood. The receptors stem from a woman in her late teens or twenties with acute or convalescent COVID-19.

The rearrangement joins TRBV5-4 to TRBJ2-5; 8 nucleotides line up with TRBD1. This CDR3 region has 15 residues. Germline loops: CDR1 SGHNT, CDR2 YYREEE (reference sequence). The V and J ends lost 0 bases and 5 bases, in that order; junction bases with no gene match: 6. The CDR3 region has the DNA TGTGCCAGCAGCTTGGCAGGGGGCTTCGGGGAGACCCAGTACTTC. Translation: CASSLAGGFGETQYF.

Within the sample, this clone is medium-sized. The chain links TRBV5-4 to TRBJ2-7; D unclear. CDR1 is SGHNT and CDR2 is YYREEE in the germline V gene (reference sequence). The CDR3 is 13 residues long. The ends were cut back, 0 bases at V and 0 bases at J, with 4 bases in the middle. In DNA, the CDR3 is TGTGCCAGCAGCTTGGAACTCTCCTACGAGCAGTACTTC. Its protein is CASSLELSYEQYF.

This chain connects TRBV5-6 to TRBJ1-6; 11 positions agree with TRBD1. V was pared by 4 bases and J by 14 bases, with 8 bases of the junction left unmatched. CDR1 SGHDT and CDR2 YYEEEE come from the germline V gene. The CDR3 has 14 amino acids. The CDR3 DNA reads TGTGCCAGCAGCCCCTGGCGGGACAGGGGGTCCCTCCACTTT. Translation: CASSPWRDRGSLHF.

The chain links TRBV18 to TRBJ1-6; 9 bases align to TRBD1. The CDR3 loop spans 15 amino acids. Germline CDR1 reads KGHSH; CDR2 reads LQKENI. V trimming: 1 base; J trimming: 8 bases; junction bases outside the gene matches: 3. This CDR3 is CASSPLGQGYSPLHF. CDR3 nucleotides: TGTGCCAGCTCACCACTTGGACAGGGGTATTCACCCCTCCACTTT. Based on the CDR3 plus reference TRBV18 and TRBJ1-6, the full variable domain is NAGVMQNPRHLVRRRGQEARLRCSPMKGHSHVYWYRQLPEEGLKFMVYLQKENIIDESGMPKERFSAEFPKEGPSILRIQQVVRGDSAAYFCASSPLGQGYSPLHFGNGTRLTVT.

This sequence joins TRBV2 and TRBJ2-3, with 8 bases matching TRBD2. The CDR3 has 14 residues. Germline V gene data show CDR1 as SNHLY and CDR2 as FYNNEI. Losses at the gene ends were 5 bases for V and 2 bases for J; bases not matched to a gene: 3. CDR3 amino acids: CASSRTSSTDTQYF. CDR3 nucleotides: TGTGCCAGCAGTAGGACTAGCTCCACAGATACGCAGTATTTT.